This is a list of T cell receptor beta chains from one sample in a study of human T cells and chemical hapten exposure. TCRdb passed the RACE reads through MiXCR, listing each CDR3 protein once. The sample has 200,000 to 300,000 distinct CDR3 sequences; 8.6% are singletons. This specimen was whole blood, taken in connection with sensitization to the hapten diphenylcyclopropenone (DPC). These receptors were obtained from a woman aged 40 to 49 with alopecia areata. Some clones in this sample may be carry-over from other donors' samples. CDR3s include the opening cysteine and the closing phenylalanine or tryptophan. A D gene is named only where the DNA matches it firmly. The size of a clone is reported for some rows only, either as once, few or many, or as a class for expanded clones.

>.|TRBD1|TRBV7-2|TRBJ1-2
CASSSAPRQNRGHYGYTF
TGTGCCAGCAGCTCGGCCCCACGGCAAAACAGGGGGCACTATGGCTACACCTTC
>.|.|TRBV7-2|TRBJ2-3
CASSPDRASTDTQYF
TGTGCCAGCAGCCCGGACAGAGCTAGCACAGATACGCAGTATTTT
>few|.|TRBV20-1|TRBJ2-7
CSARTAGVEQYF
TGCAGTGCTAGGACGGCCGGGGTCGAGCAGTACTTC
>few|.|TRBV28|TRBJ2-7
CASIQPGDSYEQYF
TGTGCCAGCATCCAGCCCGGGGATTCCTACGAGCAGTACTTC
>few|.|TRBV11-2|TRBJ2-5
CASSLVLGRQETQYF
TGTGCCAGCAGCTTAGTGTTAGGACGACAAGAGACCCAGTACTTC
>few|.|TRBV4-3|TRBJ1-2
CASSPGRGAIYGYTF
TGCGCCAGCAGCCCCGGACGGGGAGCAATCTATGGCTACACCTTC
>few|.|TRBV6-5|TRBJ1-3
CASSYSMPGTPSTTIYF
TGTGCCAGCAGTTACTCCATGCCGGGGACACCGTCTACGACCATATATTTT
>.|TRBD1|TRBV28|TRBJ1-5
CASSGSQGSRNQPQHF
TGTGCCAGCAGTGGGTCACAGGGGAGCCGGAATCAGCCCCAGCATTTT
>.|.|TRBV27|TRBJ1-1
CASSSPGQYPAFF
TGTGCCAGCAGTTCCCCCGGACAGTATCCGGCTTTCTTT
>many|.|TRBV12-3/TRBV12-4|TRBJ1-1
CASRPLAGSNTEAFF
TGTGCCAGCAGGCCCTTAGCAGGGTCTAACACTGAAGCTTTCTTT
>few|TRBD2|TRBV6-5|TRBJ2-7
CASSEAGTYEQYF
TGTGCCAGCAGTGAAGCGGGGACCTACGAGCAGTACTTC
>.|TRBD2|TRBV5-1|TRBJ2-1
CASTIAGGYNEQFF
TGCGCCAGCACCATAGCGGGAGGCTACAATGAGCAGTTCTTC
>few|.|TRBV3-1|TRBJ2-3
CASGSTMEAAQYF
TGTGCCAGCGGCTCCACCATGGAGGCGGCGCAGTATTTT
>many|.|TRBV6-2/TRBV6-3|TRBJ1-6
CASNRLRSPLHF
TGTGCCAGCAACAGGTTGCGTTCACCCCTCCACTTT
>.|TRBD1|TRBV28|TRBJ1-1
CASSFGTGRGTEAFF
TGTGCCAGCAGTTTTGGGACAGGTAGGGGCACTGAAGCTTTCTTT
>.|.|TRBV28|TRBJ1-2
CASSKPGGDYGYTF
TGTGCCAGCAGTAAGCCGGGGGGTGACTATGGCTACACCTTC
>.|TRBD2|TRBV7-8|TRBJ2-1
CASSFPRVAGDIYEQFF
TGTGCCAGCAGCTTTCCTCGGGTAGCGGGAGATATCTATGAGCAGTTCTTC
>.|.|TRBV7-2|TRBJ2-3
CASSLDGPISTDTQYF
TGTGCCAGCAGCTTAGACGGACCGATCTCCACAGATACGCAGTATTTT
>few|.|TRBV5-1|TRBJ2-6
CASSFIGTGANVLTF
TGCGCCAGCAGCTTCATAGGGACTGGGGCCAACGTCCTGACTTTC
>many|.|TRBV7-8|TRBJ1-4
CASSQQGLANEKLFF
TGTGCCAGCAGCCAACAGGGCTTGGCTAATGAAAAACTGTTTTTT
>.|.|TRBV3-1|TRBJ2-5
CASSQVVGGQETQYF
TGTGCCAGCAGCCAAGTTGTGGGAGGACAAGAGACCCAGTACTTC
>.|.|TRBV3-1|TRBJ1-3
CASSHRAAGGNTIYF
TGTGCCAGCAGCCACAGGGCGGCCGGCGGAAACACCATATATTTT
>many|.|TRBV7-9|TRBJ2-5
CASSFEGVETQYF
TGTGCCAGCAGCTTCGAGGGGGTGGAGACCCAGTACTTC
>many|.|TRBV11-1|TRBJ2-7
CASSQGDKTYEQYF
TGTGCCAGCAGCCAAGGGGACAAGACCTACGAGCAGTACTTC
>.|TRBD2|TRBV29-1|TRBJ2-1
CSVEDRTSLTGSEQFF
TGCAGCGTTGAAGATAGGACTAGCCTCACCGGCAGTGAGCAGTTCTTC
>once|.|TRBV27|TRBJ1-6
CASGLYGGAHNSPLHF
TGTGCCAGCGGTTTATATGGGGGAGCTCATAATTCACCCCTCCACTTT
>.|.|TRBV5-5|TRBJ2-1
CASVLEPSSYNEQFF
TGTGCCAGCGTTCTAGAGCCAAGCTCCTACAATGAGCAGTTCTTC
>.|.|TRBV6-2/TRBV6-3|TRBJ1-1
CASSRFGLMGTEAFF
TGTGCCAGCAGTCGCTTCGGACTGATGGGAACTGAAGCTTTCTTT
>many|.|TRBV7-2|TRBJ2-7
CASSFGRSSYEQYF
TGTGCCAGCAGCTTCGGTCGGAGCTCCTACGAGCAGTACTTC
>many|.|TRBV9|TRBJ2-7
CASSVPLTSPNSYEQYF
TGTGCCAGCAGCGTCCCTTTGACTAGTCCCAACTCCTACGAGCAGTACTTC
>.|TRBD1|TRBV12-3/TRBV12-4|TRBJ2-1
CASSVTGDPEQFF
TGTGCCAGCAGTGTTACAGGGGACCCTGAGCAGTTCTTC
>.|.|TRBV21-1|TRBJ2-7
CASSKAQGTSGIEQYF
TGTGCCAGCAGCAAAGCCCAGGGGACTAGCGGGATCGAGCAGTACTTC
>.|.|TRBV12-3/TRBV12-4|TRBJ1-4
CASRPHEPTNEKLFF
TGTGCCAGCAGACCGCATGAACCAACTAATGAAAAACTGTTTTTT
>.|.|TRBV27|TRBJ1-1
CASSLTAWMNTEAFF
TGTGCCAGCAGTTTAACAGCCTGGATGAACACTGAAGCTTTCTTT
>many|.|TRBV28|TRBJ2-5
CASSLFSRRETQYF
TGTGCCAGCAGTTTATTTTCTAGACGAGAGACCCAGTACTTC
>.|.|TRBV3-1|TRBJ2-7
CASSQRLLNEQYF
TGTGCCAGCAGCCAAAGGCTCTTGAACGAGCAGTACTTC
>few|TRBD2|TRBV6-2/TRBV6-3|TRBJ2-1
CASSYGGTSGIFEQFF
TGTGCCAGCAGTTACGGGGGGACTAGCGGGATCTTTGAGCAGTTCTTC
>many|TRBD2|TRBV20-1|TRBJ2-3
CSAPKLAGATDTQYF
TGCAGTGCTCCAAAACTAGCGGGAGCCACAGATACGCAGTATTTT
>few|TRBD2|TRBV7-8|TRBJ2-2
CASSRAGAWTGELFF
TGTGCCAGCAGCCGAGCGGGAGCGTGGACCGGGGAGCTGTTTTTT
>few|.|TRBV9|TRBJ1-1
CASSVRQWGTEAFF
TGTGCCAGCAGCGTAAGGCAGTGGGGCACTGAAGCTTTCTTT
>few|TRBD1|TRBV7-8|TRBJ2-3
CASSPSIRDRVSTDTQYF
TGTGCCAGCAGCCCTAGTATCAGGGACAGGGTTAGCACAGATACGCAGTATTTT
>few|.|TRBV20-1|TRBJ1-4
CSAPRVESEKLFF
TGCAGTGCTCCAAGGGTAGAGAGTGAAAAACTGTTTTTT
>.|.|TRBV6-8|TRBJ2-5
CASIPARDGQETQYF
TGTGCCAGCATCCCCGCCCGGGACGGGCAAGAGACCCAGTACTTC
>.|.|TRBV12-3/TRBV12-4|TRBJ1-6
CASSPQDYNSPLHF
TGTGCCAGCAGTCCCCAGGATTATAATTCACCCCTCCACTTT
>.|.|TRBV12-3/TRBV12-4|TRBJ2-7
CATKAAGTSNYEQYF
TGTGCCACTAAGGCCGCCGGGACTTCCAACTACGAGCAGTACTTC
>few|.|TRBV6-5|TRBJ2-5
CASSYVRGSGTQYF
TGTGCCAGCAGTTACGTGCGCGGATCGGGGACCCAGTACTTC
>.|TRBD1|TRBV6-2/TRBV6-3|TRBJ1-5
CASRRTGNQPQHF
TGTGCCAGCAGACGGACAGGGAATCAGCCCCAGCATTTT
>few|.|TRBV6-1|TRBJ1-1
CASIRIRVIQNTEAFF
TGTGCCAGCATCAGGATTAGGGTAATCCAGAACACTGAAGCTTTCTTT
>many|TRBD2|TRBV20-1|TRBJ2-2
CSARDLAGDTGELFF
TGCAGTGCTAGAGATCTAGCGGGAGACACCGGGGAGCTGTTTTTT
>.|.|TRBV21-1|TRBJ2-1
CASSKKSNRGLEEQFF
TGTGCCAGCAGCAAAAAGTCAAACAGGGGGCTGGAAGAGCAGTTCTTC
>.|.|TRBV6-2/TRBV6-3|TRBJ1-4
CASSSNRASVEKLFF
TGTGCCAGCAGTTCCAACAGGGCCTCGGTGGAAAAACTGTTTTTT
>.|.|TRBV29-1|TRBJ1-4
CSVGSGREKLFF
TGCAGCGTTGGGTCCGGGAGAGAAAAACTGTTTTTT